Given below is one T cell receptor (beta chain) in context. The data stem from a study of blood T cell repertoires in COVID-19. TCRdb's table, derived via immunoSEQ multiplex PCR, lists solely in-frame clones and lacks some. This sample carries 300,000 to 450,000 clones, around 87% of them seen once, and the ten largest clones take around 1%. Germline-derived CDR1 and CDR2 are SGHTS and YDEGEE. After removal of 0 bases from V and 15 bases from J, the junction contained 10 bases not matched to a gene. CDR3 length equals 15 residues. The sequenced material came from PBMCs or T cells enriched from blood (not recorded which). This sequence was found in a man aged 18 to 35 who had recovered from COVID-19. The chain has TRBV5-8 and TRBJ2-1; 12 bases fit TRBD2. The CDR3 spells CASSLELAGGTSRFF. The CDR3 coding sequence is TGTGCCAGCAGCTTGGAACTAGCGGGGGGCACTAGTCGGTTCTTC.